The T cell receptor (beta chain) described here comes from a study of regulatory T cells in long-lasting Graves disease. Trimming cost V 7 bases and J 3 bases; bases outside gene matches: 6. This CDR3 spans 15 amino acids. The V gene's germline CDR1 is SNHLY and CDR2 FYNNEI. Arm-PCR of CDR3 regions with iRepertoire HTBI primers generated TCR beta libraries. MiXCR, applied by TCRdb to the multiplex PCR reads, yields one record per CDR3 protein. The table shows 440,000 or so distinct CDR3 sequences, with about 15% occurring only once. This clonotype was seen repeatedly, ten times or more. Time point defined: newly diagnosed GD, antithyroid drugs for less than 3 months. Extracted RNA from PBMCs served as the source of the TCR library. A further study also used this sample, focusing on T cells in Graves' hyperthyroidism and ophthalmopathy.

Source: peripheral blood mononuclear cells (PBMCs), taken at new diagnosis, from a patient treated with antithyroid drugs. This TCR came from a woman aged 25 to 39 with Graves disease. The V and J genes are TRBV2 and TRBJ2-1; 10 bases agree with TRBD1. The CDR3 spells CASTRTGGNYNEQFF. CDR3 DNA sequence: TGTGCCAGCACCCGGACAGGGGGGAACTACAATGAGCAGTTCTTC.